This T cell receptor beta chain was sequenced in a study of CD8 T cells in Susac syndrome. The CDR3 contains 14 residues. Trimming removed 0 bases from V and 4 bases from J, with 12 bases in between. The germline CDR1 and CDR2 sequences are DFQATT and SNEGSKA (reference sequence). TCR beta was sequenced from blood CD8+ and CD4+ T cells. In the multiple sclerosis control group, patients were treatment-naive and had stable or active relapsing-remitting disease. With random hexamers, about 0.45 to 1 ug RNA was reverse transcribed. Amplification of TCR beta CDR3 by immunoSEQ multiplex PCR spanned 54 Vbeta and 13 Jbeta. TCRdb independently ran MiXCR on the immunoSEQ multiplex PCR reads; one entry per CDR3 protein. The table records 250,000 to 300,000 distinct CDR3 sequences, approximately 85% of them present only once.

The receptor was derived from a human donor with multiple sclerosis. The sequenced sample was CD8+ T cells from PBMCs. The gene calls are TRBV20-1 and TRBJ1-2, with no clear D. The CDR3 DNA is TGCAGTGCTAGAGATGCGGGGTCCCTCTATGGCTACACCTTC. Protein: CSARDAGSLYGYTF.